The rows below give T cell receptor beta chains drawn from one sample of a study of blood T cells in healthy people across ages. TCRdb passed the 5' RACE reads through MiXCR, listing each CDR3 protein once. The top ten hold under 15% of the sample, which has some 1.1 million distinct CDR3 sequences, roughly two fifths seen once. The material sequenced was blood. These receptors were obtained from a man younger than 35 in good health. Each CDR3 is given with its conserved first and last residue. Each record gives: J gene, V gene, clone size, CDR3 protein. Expanded clones are given a class, and other clones once, few, many or no size at all.

J: -; V: TRBV11-2; size: -; CDR3: CASSLWGRVRLAKNIQYF
J: TRBJ1-1; V: TRBV5-6; size: -; CDR3: CASSDTQGLTEAFF
J: TRBJ1-4; V: TRBV20-1; size: -; CDR3: CSARGGTGPKKLFF
J: TRBJ1-1; V: TRBV7-9; size: -; CDR3: CASSVYGREAFF
J: TRBJ2-5; V: TRBV5-1; size: -; CDR3: CASSLEGTMGTQYF
J: TRBJ2-7; V: TRBV5-1; size: many; CDR3: CASRRDSIYEQYF
J: -; V: TRBV5-5; size: -; CDR3: CASGRILDNEQYF
J: TRBJ2-2; V: TRBV6-4; size: -; CDR3: CASSWTAQNTGELFF
J: TRBJ2-4; V: TRBV6-6; size: -; CDR3: CASTQGVGGRYF
J: TRBJ1-1; V: TRBV4-2; size: -; CDR3: CGSSQGTVNTEAFF
J: TRBJ1-1; V: TRBV3-1; size: -; CDR3: CASSHPRNTEAFF
J: TRBJ1-1; V: TRBV6-5; size: few; CDR3: CASSYQGRSLEGAFF
J: TRBJ2-1; V: TRBV6-2/TRBV6-3; size: few; CDR3: CASQGGSSYNEQFF
J: TRBJ2-4; V: TRBV29-1; size: -; CDR3: CSGRGQGEQYF
J: TRBJ1-1; V: TRBV7-2; size: -; CDR3: CASSRTGGLNTEAFF
J: TRBJ2-1; V: TRBV5-1; size: -; CDR3: CASSPTGGAYNEQFF
J: TRBJ2-3; V: TRBV2; size: many; CDR3: CASRRRLGTSDHVPSTDTQYF
J: TRBJ1-5; V: TRBV20-1; size: -; CDR3: CSAGRGQGVGQPQHF
J: TRBJ1-1; V: TRBV20-1; size: -; CDR3: CSARDLRGRGTEAFF
J: TRBJ2-3; V: TRBV27; size: -; CDR3: CASSRWDRVTDMQYF
J: TRBJ1-1; V: TRBV7-9; size: -; CDR3: CASSGRGTEAFF
J: TRBJ1-5; V: TRBV4-1; size: few; CDR3: CASSQPTGRYSNQPQHF
J: TRBJ2-1; V: TRBV7-8; size: -; CDR3: CASSPGTSGTNEQFF
J: TRBJ1-4; V: TRBV5-1; size: few; CDR3: CASSLNQGTNEKLFF
J: TRBJ2-1; V: TRBV7-2; size: few; CDR3: CASSLAMWDRTYNEQFF
J: TRBJ1-2; V: TRBV20-1; size: -; CDR3: CSARVSRETNYGYTF
J: TRBJ2-4; V: TRBV7-9; size: once; CDR3: CASSLADRSRPEQYF
J: TRBJ1-2; V: TRBV20-1; size: few; CDR3: CSAPPAAGVGGYTF
J: TRBJ1-1; V: TRBV7-9; size: -; CDR3: CASSMTREPNTEAFF
J: TRBJ2-3; V: TRBV27; size: few; CDR3: CACRDHSTDTQYF
J: TRBJ1-2; V: TRBV2; size: -; CDR3: CASSETTGPLYGYTF
J: TRBJ1-5; V: TRBV6-2/TRBV6-3; size: -; CDR3: CASSIAPMSNQPQHF
J: TRBJ1-1; V: TRBV6-5; size: few; CDR3: CASSRSTGLRTEAFF
J: TRBJ2-1; V: TRBV9; size: few; CDR3: CASSVTTGGGEQFF
J: -; V: TRBV29-1; size: -; CDR3: CSVWTSGVSSYNEQYF
J: TRBJ2-3; V: TRBV9; size: -; CDR3: CASGPSGQGSTDTQYF